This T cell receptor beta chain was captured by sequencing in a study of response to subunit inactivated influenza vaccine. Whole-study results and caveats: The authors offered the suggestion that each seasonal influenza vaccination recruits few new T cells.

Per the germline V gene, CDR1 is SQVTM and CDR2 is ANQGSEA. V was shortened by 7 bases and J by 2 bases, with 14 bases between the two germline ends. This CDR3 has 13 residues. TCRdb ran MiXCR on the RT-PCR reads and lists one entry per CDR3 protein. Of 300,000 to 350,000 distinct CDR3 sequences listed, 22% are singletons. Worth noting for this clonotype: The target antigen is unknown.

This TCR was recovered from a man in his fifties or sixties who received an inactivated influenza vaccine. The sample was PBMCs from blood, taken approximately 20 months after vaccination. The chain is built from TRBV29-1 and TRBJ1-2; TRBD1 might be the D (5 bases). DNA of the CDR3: TGCAGCGGGAGACCGGGACCCAACTATGGCTACACCTTC. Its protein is CSGRPGPNYGYTF.